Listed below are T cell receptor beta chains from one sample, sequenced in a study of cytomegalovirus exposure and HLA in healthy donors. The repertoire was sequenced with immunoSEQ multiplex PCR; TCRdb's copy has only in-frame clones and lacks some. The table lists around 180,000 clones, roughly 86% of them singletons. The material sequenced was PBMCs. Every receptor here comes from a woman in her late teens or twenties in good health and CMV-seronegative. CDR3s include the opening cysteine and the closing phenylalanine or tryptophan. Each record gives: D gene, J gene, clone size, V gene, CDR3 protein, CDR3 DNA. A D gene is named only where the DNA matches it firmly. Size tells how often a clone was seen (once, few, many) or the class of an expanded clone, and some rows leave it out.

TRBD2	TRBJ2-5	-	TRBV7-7	CASSLGGLGQETQYF	TGTGCCAGCAGCTTAGGCGGACTAGGCCAAGAGACCCAGTACTTC
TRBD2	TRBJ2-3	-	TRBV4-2	CASSQPGGLSDTQYF	TGTGCCAGCAGCCAACCGGGGGGGCTATCGGATACGCAGTATTTT
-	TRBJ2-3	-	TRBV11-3	CASSLRSRGTDTQYF	TGTGCCAGCAGCTTACGCTCCCGGGGCACAGATACGCAGTATTTT
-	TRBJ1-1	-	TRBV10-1	CASSERRAVEAFF	TGCGCCAGCAGTGAGCGCAGGGCAGTTGAAGCTTTCTTT
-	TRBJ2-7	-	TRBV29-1	CSVEDGDEQYF	TGCAGCGTTGAAGACGGGGATGAGCAGTACTTC
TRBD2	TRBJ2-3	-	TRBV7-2	CASNPGLPSTDTQYF	TGTGCCAGCAACCCGGGACTACCCAGCACAGATACGCAGTATTTT
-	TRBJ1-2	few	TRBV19	CASSNRGYGYTF	TGTGCCAGTAGTAATCGAGGGTATGGCTACACCTTC
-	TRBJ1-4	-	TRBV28	CASRDPRGMFF	TGTGCCAGCAGGGACCCCCGGGGAATGTTTTTT
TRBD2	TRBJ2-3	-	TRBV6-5	CASSYGGTRSPDTQYF	TGTGCCAGCAGTTACGGGGGGACTAGATCGCCAGATACGCAGTATTTT
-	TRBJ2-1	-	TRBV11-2	CASSLGTNRVIHEQFF	TGTGCCAGCAGCTTAGGGACGAACAGGGTGATCCATGAGCAGTTCTTC
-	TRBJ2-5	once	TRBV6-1	CASSAGVETQYF	TGTGCCAGCAGTGCAGGGGTGGAGACCCAGTACTTC
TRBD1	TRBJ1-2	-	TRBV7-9	CASSLGGDSHYGYTF	TGTGCCAGCAGCTTAGGGGGGGACAGCCACTATGGCTACACCTTC
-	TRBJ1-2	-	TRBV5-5	CASSFGARGYTF	TGTGCCAGCAGCTTTGGGGCGCGGGGCTACACCTTC
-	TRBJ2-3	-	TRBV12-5	CASGPPPYTDTQYF	TGTGCTAGTGGGCCCCCCCCCTACACAGATACGCAGTATTTT
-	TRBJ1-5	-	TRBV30	CAWSAGDSNQPQHF	TGTGCCTGGAGCGCAGGCGATAGCAATCAGCCCCAGCATTTT
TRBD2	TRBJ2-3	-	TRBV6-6	CASSLLSGGLTDTQYF	TGTGCCAGCTCCCTCCTCAGCGGGGGGCTCACAGATACGCAGTATTTT
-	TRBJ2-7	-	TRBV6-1	CASSENELEQYF	TGTGCCAGCAGTGAAAATGAGCTCGAGCAGTACTTC
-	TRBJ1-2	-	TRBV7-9	CASSPGYGYTF	TGTGCCAGCAGCCCGGGGTACGGCTACACCTTC
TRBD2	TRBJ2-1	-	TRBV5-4	CASNSASGSSYNEQFF	TGTGCCAGCAACTCGGCTAGCGGGAGCTCCTACAATGAGCAGTTCTTC
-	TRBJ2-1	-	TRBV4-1	CASSQIRGRGQGNEQFF	TGCGCCAGCAGCCAGATCCGCGGGCGGGGTCAGGGTAATGAGCAGTTCTTC
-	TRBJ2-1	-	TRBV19	CASSMAHEQFF	TGTGCCAGTAGTATGGCCCATGAGCAGTTCTTC
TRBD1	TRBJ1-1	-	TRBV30	CAWDRGGTEAFF	TGTGCCTGGGACAGGGGAGGCACTGAAGCTTTCTTT
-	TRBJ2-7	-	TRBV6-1	CASRLAIYEQYF	TGTGCCAGCAGATTAGCGATTTACGAGCAGTACTTC
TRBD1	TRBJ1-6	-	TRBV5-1	CASSLDRGAGNSPLHF	TGCGCCAGCAGCCTGGACAGGGGGGCTGGTAATTCACCCCTCCACTTT
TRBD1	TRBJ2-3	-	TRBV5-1	CASVRQGVDTQYF	TGCGCCAGCGTAAGACAGGGGGTAGATACGCAGTATTTT
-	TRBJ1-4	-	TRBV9	CASSVDQANEKLFF	TGTGCCAGCAGCGTAGATCAGGCGAATGAAAAACTGTTTTTT
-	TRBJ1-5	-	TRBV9	CAKGEGHQPQHF	TGTGCCAAAGGGGAAGGTCATCAGCCCCAGCATTTT
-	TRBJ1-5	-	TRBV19	CASSQGSSNQPQHF	TGTGCCAGTTCTCAGGGCAGTAGCAATCAGCCCCAGCATTTT
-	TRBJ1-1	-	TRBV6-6	CASSYSRAGNTEAFF	TGTGCCAGCAGTTACTCGAGGGCGGGGAACACTGAAGCTTTCTTT
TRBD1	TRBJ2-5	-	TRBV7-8	CASSRHRGLKETQYF	TGTGCCAGCAGCAGACACAGGGGGCTGAAGGAGACCCAGTACTTC
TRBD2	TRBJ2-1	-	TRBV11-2	CASSRTPQFSGGSEQFF	TGTGCCAGCAGCCGAACACCCCAATTTAGCGGGGGTAGTGAGCAGTTCTTC
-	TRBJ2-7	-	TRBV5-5	CASSLIGGYEQYF	TGTGCCAGCAGCTTGATAGGGGGCTACGAGCAGTACTTC
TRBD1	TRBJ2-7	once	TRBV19	CASSAPDRGPYEQYF	TGTGCCAGTAGTGCGCCGGACAGGGGGCCCTACGAGCAGTACTTC
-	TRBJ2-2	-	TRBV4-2	CASSQDLTGELFF	TGTGCCAGCAGCCAAGATTTGACAGGGGAGCTGTTTTTT
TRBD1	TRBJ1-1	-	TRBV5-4	CASSLRQGRTEAFF	TGTGCCAGCAGCCTAAGACAGGGGAGGACTGAAGCTTTCTTT
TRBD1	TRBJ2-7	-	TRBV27	CASSLPATGAEQYF	TGTGCCAGCAGTTTACCCGCCACAGGGGCCGAGCAGTACTTC
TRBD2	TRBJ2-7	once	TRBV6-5	CATGLAGGRYEQYF	TGTGCCACCGGACTAGCGGGAGGGCGGTACGAGCAGTACTTC